This T cell receptor beta chain originates from a study of neurological immune-mediated disorders. Study details: Among the approximately 34 patients with multiple sclerosis, some 30 were relapsing-remitting, while 3 were secondary progressive.

The making of cDNA relied on 5'RACE with 10-nucleotide random UMIs. Every sequencing run produced over 180 million TCR-beta sequences, and the sequences from any one run covered 15-18 subjects. TCRdb re-derived calls from the 5' RACE reads in MiXCR, one entry per CDR3 protein. There are 84,000 or so distinct CDR3 sequences in the sample; approximately 4.6% occur only once, and around 6% lies in the top ten. This clonotype showed up many times. CDR3 length: 13 residues. Germline V gives CDR1 KGHSH, CDR2 LQKENI. Trimming removed 3 bases at V and 3 bases at J, with 9 bases between. Time point: longitudinal time-point 3. 2 million unsorted PBMCs were stored in RNAlater at -80 °C before RNA extraction.

This TCR was sampled from a woman aged 60-70 years with multiple sclerosis. The gene calls are TRBV18 and TRBJ2-7; D uncertain. Sequenced: PBMCs. CDR3 sequence reads: CASSPYSGYEQYF. As DNA, the CDR3 is TGTGCCAGCTCACCCTACTCGGGCTACGAGCAGTACTTC.